This T cell receptor (beta chain) originates from a study of regulatory T cells in long-lasting Graves disease. Per germline, CDR1 SNHLY and CDR2 FYNNEI. CDR3 length equals 14 residues. The germline V and J ends were trimmed by 4 bases and 1 base, with 8 bases remaining between them. This clonotype has more than one count but fewer than ten. Relying on iRepertoire HTBI primers and Arm-PCR of CDR3 regions, the team built TCR beta libraries. TCRdb used MiXCR to reprocess the multiplex PCR reads, holding one entry per CDR3 protein. The sample has approximately 350,000 distinct CDR3 sequences; approximately 16% are singletons. Time point described: newly diagnosed GD, antithyroid drugs for less than 3 months. From RNA extracted from PBMCs, the TCR library was made. These records were also assigned to another study, of T cells in Graves' hyperthyroidism and ophthalmopathy. That investigation notes: Carried out on the TCR CDR3, a first-round RT-PCR used the HTBI primer set. Most thyroid clonotypes that were expanded above 0.001 also turned up in blood.

This sequence originates from a man aged 35 to 55 with Graves disease. The source material was peripheral blood mononuclear cells (PBMCs), sampled at new diagnosis, from a patient treated with antithyroid drugs. The chain links TRBV2 to TRBJ1-5, with D hard to call. CDR3 in DNA: TGTGCCAGCAGTGTACAATTAAGCAATCAGCCCCAGCATTTT. Protein: CASSVQLSNQPQHF.